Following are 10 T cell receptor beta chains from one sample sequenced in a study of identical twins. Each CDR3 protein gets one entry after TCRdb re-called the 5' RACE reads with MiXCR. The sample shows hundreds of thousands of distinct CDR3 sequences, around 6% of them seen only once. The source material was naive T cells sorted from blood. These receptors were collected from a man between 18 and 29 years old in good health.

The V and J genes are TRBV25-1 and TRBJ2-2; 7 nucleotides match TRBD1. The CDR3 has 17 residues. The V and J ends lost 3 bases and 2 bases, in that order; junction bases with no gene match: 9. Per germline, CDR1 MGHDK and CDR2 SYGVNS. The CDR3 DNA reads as TGTGCCAGCAGTGATCTATACAGGGGCACCAACACCGGGGAGCTGTTTTTT. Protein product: CASSDLYRGTNTGELFF.

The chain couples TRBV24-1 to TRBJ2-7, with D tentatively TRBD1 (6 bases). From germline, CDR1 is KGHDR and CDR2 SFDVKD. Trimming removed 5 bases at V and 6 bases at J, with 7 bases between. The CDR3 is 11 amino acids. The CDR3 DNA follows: TGTGCCACCAGTGTAGGGGGCGAGCAGTACTTC. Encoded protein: CATSVGGEQYF.

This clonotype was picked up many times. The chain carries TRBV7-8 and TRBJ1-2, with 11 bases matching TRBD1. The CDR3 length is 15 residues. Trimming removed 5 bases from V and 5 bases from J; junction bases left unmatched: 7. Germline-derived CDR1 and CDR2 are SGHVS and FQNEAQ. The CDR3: CASSPSGQGAYGYTF. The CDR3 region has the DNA TGTGCCAGCAGCCCGAGCGGACAGGGGGCATATGGCTACACCTTC.

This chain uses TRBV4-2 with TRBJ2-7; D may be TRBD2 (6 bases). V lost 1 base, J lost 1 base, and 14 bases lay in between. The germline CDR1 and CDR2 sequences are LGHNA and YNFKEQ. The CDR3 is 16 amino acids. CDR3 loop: CASSQGTGTSSYEQYF. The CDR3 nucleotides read TGTGCCAGCAGCCAAGGTACGGGGACTTCTTCCTACGAGCAGTACTTC.

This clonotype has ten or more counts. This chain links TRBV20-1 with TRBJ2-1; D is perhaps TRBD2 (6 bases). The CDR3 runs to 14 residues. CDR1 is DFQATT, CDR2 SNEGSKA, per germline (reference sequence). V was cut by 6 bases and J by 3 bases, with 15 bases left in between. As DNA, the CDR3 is TGCAGTGCCCAACCGGAGGGCCACTACAATGAGCAGTTCTTC. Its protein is CSAQPEGHYNEQFF.

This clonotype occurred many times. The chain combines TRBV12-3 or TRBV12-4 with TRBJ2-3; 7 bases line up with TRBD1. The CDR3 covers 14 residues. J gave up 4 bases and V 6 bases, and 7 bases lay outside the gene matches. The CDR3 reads CASRTTGLPDTQYF. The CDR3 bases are TGTGCCAGCAGGACGACAGGGCTCCCAGATACGCAGTATTTT.

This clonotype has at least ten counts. CDR3 coding DNA: TGTGCCACCAGCACCCTCTTCGGACAGGGGGAATCACCCCTCCACTTT. It specifies CATSTLFGQGESPLHF. The V gene is TRBV15, the J gene TRBJ1-6; 10 bases are shared with TRBD1. This CDR3 has 16 residues. V trimming: 4 bases; J trimming: 10 bases; junction bases outside the gene matches: 10. The germline V gene has CDR1 LNHNV and CDR2 YYDKDF (reference sequence).

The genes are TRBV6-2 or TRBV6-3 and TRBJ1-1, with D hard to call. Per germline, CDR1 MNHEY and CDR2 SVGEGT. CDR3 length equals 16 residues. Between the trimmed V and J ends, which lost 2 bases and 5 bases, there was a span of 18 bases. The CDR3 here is CASSYPNARVLTEAFF. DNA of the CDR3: TGTGCCAGCAGTTACCCCAATGCGCGGGTGTTGACTGAAGCTTTCTTT.

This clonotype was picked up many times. The CDR3 region has the DNA TGTGCCACATCGGGTGGGGAAGAGACCCAGTACTTC. Translating gives CATSGGEETQYF. The chain couples TRBV10-3 to TRBJ2-5; D is uncertain. Germline-derived CDR1 and CDR2 are ENHRY and SYGVKD. CDR3 length: 12 residues. Trimming removed 10 bases from V and 3 bases from J, with 12 bases in between.

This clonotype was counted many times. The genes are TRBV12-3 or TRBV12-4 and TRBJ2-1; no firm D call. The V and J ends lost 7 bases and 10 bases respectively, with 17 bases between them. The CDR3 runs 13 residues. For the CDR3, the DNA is TGTGCCAGCACCCGTGTTGGGCGATGGGAGCAGTTCTTC. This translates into CASTRVGRWEQFF.